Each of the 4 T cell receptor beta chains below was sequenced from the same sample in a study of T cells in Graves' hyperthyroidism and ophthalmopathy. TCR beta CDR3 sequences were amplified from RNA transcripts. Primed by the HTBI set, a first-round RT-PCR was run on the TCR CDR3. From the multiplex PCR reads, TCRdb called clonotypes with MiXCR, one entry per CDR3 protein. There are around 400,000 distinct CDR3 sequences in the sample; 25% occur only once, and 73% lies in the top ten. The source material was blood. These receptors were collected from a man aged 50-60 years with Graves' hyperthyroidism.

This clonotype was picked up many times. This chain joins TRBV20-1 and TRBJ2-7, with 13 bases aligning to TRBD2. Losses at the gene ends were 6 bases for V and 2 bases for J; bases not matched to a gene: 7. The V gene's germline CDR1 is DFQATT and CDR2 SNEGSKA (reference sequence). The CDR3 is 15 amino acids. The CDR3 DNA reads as TGCAGTGCCTGGCCCGGGACTAGCGGGACCTACGAGCAGTACTTC. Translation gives CSAWPGTSGTYEQYF.

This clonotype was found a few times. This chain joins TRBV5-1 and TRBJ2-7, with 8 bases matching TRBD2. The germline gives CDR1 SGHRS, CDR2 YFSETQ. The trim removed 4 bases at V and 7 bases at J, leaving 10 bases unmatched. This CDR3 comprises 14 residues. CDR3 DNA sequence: TGCGCCAGCAGCCGAGCGGGAGAGGGATTTGAGCAGTACTTC. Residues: CASSRAGEGFEQYF. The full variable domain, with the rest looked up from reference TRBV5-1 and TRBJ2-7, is KAGVTQTPRYLIKTRGQQVTLSCSPISGHRSVSWYQQTPGQGLQFLFEYFSETQRNKGNFPGRFSGRQFSNSRSEMNVSTLELGDSALYLCASSRAGEGFEQYFGPGTRLTVT.

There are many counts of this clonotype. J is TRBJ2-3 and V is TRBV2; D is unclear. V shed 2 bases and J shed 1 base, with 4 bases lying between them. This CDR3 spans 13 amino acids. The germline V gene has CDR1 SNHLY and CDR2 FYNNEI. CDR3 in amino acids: CASSEMGTDTQYF. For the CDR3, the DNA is TGTGCCAGCAGTGAAATGGGCACAGATACGCAGTATTTT.

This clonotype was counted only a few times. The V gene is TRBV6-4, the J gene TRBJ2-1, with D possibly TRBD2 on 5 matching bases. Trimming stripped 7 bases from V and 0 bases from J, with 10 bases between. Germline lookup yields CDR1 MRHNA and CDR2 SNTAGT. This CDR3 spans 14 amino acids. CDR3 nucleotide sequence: TGTGCCAGCATTATACTAGACTCCTACAATGAGCAGTTCTTC. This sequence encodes CASIILDSYNEQFF.